The 13 T cell receptor beta chains below were found in one sample sequenced in a study of blood T cell repertoires in COVID-19 (dated by TCRdb to the early 2020s). The library was prepared using the immunoSEQ multiplex PCR assay. What TCRdb holds here is the immuneACCESS table cut down to in-frame rearrangements. Part of the clones is not present; checked against another copy, under half of the missing clones reflect an unresolved V gene, and the others are unexplained. In all, the sample holds about 200,000 clones, and 86% of those were seen once. 10% of the sample belongs to the ten largest clones. The specimen sequenced was peripheral blood. These receptors all come from a woman between 45 and 60 years old with COVID-19, enrolled during active disease.

The chain couples TRBV12-5 to TRBJ2-5; D remains unclear. Trimming cost V 2 bases and J 5 bases, with 6 bases left between them. The CDR3 contains 12 residues. Germline CDR1 reads LGHNT; CDR2 reads FRNRAP. The CDR3 bases are TGTGCTAGTGGTTTGACTTGGGAGACCCAGTACTTC. Encoded protein: CASGLTWETQYF.

The chain is built from TRBV19 and TRBJ1-5, with D perhaps matching TRBD1 (5 bases). Germline CDR1 reads LNHDA; CDR2 reads SQIVND (reference sequence). CDR3 size: 13 residues. With 7 bases removed from V and 3 bases from J, the gap between germline ends came to 10 bases. The CDR3 sequence: CASTDSNNQPQHF. CDR3 in DNA: TGTGCCAGTACTGACAGTAACAATCAGCCCCAGCATTTT.

This chain links TRBV30 with TRBJ1-1, with 7 bases fitting TRBD1. This CDR3 region has 14 residues. The germline CDR1 and CDR2 sequences are GTSNPN and SVGIG (reference sequence). With V trimmed by 1 base and J by 0 bases, 2 bases remained unmatched. The CDR3 loop is CAWSGGQVNTEAFF. CDR3 nucleotides: TGTGCCTGGAGTGGTGGACAGGTGAACACTGAAGCTTTCTTT.

V usage is TRBV9 and J usage is TRBJ1-2, with D maybe TRBD1 (5 bases). The CDR3 is 15 amino acids. CDR1 and CDR2 from the germline V gene are SGDLS and YYNGEE. Trimming stripped 3 bases from V and 0 bases from J, with 12 bases between. The DNA of the CDR3 is TGTGCCAGCAGCGCAAGACAGAAAGCTAACTATGGCTACACCTTC. It translates to CASSARQKANYGYTF. Combining the CDR3 with reference TRBV9 and TRBJ1-2 gives the whole variable domain DSGVTQTPKHLITATGQRVTLRCSPRSGDLSVYWYQQSLDQGLQFLIQYYNGEERAKGNILERFSAQQFPDLHSELNLSSLELGDSALYFCASSARQKANYGYTFGSGTRLTVV.

The chain has TRBV7-9 and TRBJ1-5; 7 positions match TRBD1. The CDR3 is 15 amino acids. V was clipped by 2 bases and J by 2 bases; unmatched bases: 3. Germline V gives CDR1 SEHNR, CDR2 FQNEAQ (reference sequence). CDR3 in amino acids: CASSLFGTGNQPQHF. The CDR3 DNA sequence: TGTGCCAGCAGCTTATTCGGGACAGGCAATCAGCCCCAGCATTTT.

This chain joins TRBV5-1 and TRBJ2-3; D remains ambiguous. The V and J ends lost 3 bases and 2 bases respectively, with 7 bases between them. Looked up from germline, CDR1 is SGHRS and CDR2 is YFSETQ. The CDR3 covers 13 residues. CDR3 region: CASSSLSTDTQYF. The CDR3 nucleotides read TGCGCCAGCAGCTCACTATCCACAGATACGCAGTATTTT.

The genes are TRBV7-2 and TRBJ1-3; D unclear. Germline loops: CDR1 SGHTA, CDR2 FQGNSA. V lost 1 base, J lost 0 bases, and 10 bases lay in between. The CDR3 extends over 16 amino acids. CDR3 DNA: TGTGCCAGCAGCTTAGGTGGTACCGGCTCTGGAAACACCATATATTTT. Amino acid sequence: CASSLGGTGSGNTIYF.

CDR3 in DNA: TGTGCCAGCAGTTTTGACCTCGGGGATGAGGAAAAACTGTTTTTT. Protein product: CASSFDLGDEEKLFF. The V gene is TRBV27, the J gene TRBJ1-4; no clear D. Germline values: CDR1 MNHEY, CDR2 SMNVEV (reference sequence). V lost 3 bases to trimming and J lost 8 bases, with 16 bases between them. The CDR3 consists of 15 residues.

CDR3 sequence: CASSPQGADYGYTF. Written as DNA, the CDR3 is TGTGCCAGCTCACCACAGGGGGCCGACTATGGCTACACCTTC. V is TRBV18 and J is TRBJ1-2, with 7 bases matching TRBD1. This CDR3 spans 14 amino acids. Germline V gene sequence: CDR1 KGHSH, CDR2 LQKENI. V lost 1 base and J lost 3; bases outside the gene matches: 2.

This sequence joins TRBV9 and TRBJ1-5; no firm D call. V dropped 3 bases and J dropped 4 bases, with 8 bases sitting between them. Germline CDR1 and CDR2: SGDLS and YYNGEE. The CDR3 is made up of 13 amino acids. This CDR3 reads CASSGGGNQPQHF. CDR3 in DNA: TGTGCCAGCAGCGGAGGAGGGAATCAGCCCCAGCATTTT.

The CDR3 region has the DNA TGTGCCACCGGGGGGGCAAATGAAGCTTTCTTT. Protein sequence: CATGGANEAFF. The chain is built from TRBV10-3 and TRBJ1-1, with a possible D match to TRBD1 (6 bases). CDR1 and CDR2 from the germline V gene are ENHRY and SYGVKD. V lost 10 bases and J 7 bases, leaving 13 bases between the germline ends. This CDR3 has 11 residues.

V gene TRBV5-5 combines with J gene TRBJ2-7, with D maybe TRBD2 (5 bases). Trimming pared 4 bases from V and 4 bases from J, leaving 18 bases between. The CDR3 has 15 residues. Germline-derived CDR1 and CDR2 are SGHKS and YYEKEE (reference sequence). CDR3 region: CASSRSGETRYEQYF. The CDR3 bases are TGTGCCAGCAGCCGTTCCGGGGAGACCAGATACGAGCAGTACTTC.

The genes are TRBV19 and TRBJ2-7; a possible D gene is TRBD1 (6 bases). Looked up from germline, CDR1 is LNHDA and CDR2 is SQIVND (reference sequence). This CDR3 spans 15 amino acids. V was trimmed by 3 bases and J by 6 bases, leaving 18 bases between them. The DNA for the CDR3 is TGTGCCAGTAGTATCAGTCAGGGGCTATACGGCGAGCAGTACTTC. It specifies CASSISQGLYGEQYF.